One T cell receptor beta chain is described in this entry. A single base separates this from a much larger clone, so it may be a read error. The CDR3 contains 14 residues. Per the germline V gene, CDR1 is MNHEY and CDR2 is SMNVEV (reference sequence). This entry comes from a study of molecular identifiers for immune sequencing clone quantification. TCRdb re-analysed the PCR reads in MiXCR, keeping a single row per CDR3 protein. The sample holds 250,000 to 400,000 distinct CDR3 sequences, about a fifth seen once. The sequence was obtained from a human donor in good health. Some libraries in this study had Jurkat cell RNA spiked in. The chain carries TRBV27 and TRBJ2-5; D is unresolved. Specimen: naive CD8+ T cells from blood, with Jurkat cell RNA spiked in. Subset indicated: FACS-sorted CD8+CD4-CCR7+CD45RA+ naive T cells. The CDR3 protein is CASSPTMNQGTQYF. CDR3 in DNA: TGTGCCAGCAGTCCAACAATGAACCAAGGGACCCAGTACTTC.